These T cell receptor beta chains were read from a single sample in a study of PD-L1 blockade in urothelial cancer. Assay used: immunoSEQ multiplex PCR; TCRdb lists only in-frame clones, some missing. The sample has tens of thousands of clones, 70% to 80% seen once. Specimen: PBMCs, collected around atezolizumab (anti-PD-L1) treatment. These receptors came from a man aged 70-80 years with urothelial cancer. Each CDR3 is given with its conserved first and last residue. D genes are given only for firm matches. Clone size is given for some rows only: seen once, a few or many times, or a class if the clone is expanded.

j_call,clone_size,v_call,d_call,cdr3_aa,cdr3_nt
TRBJ2-3,-,TRBV30,-,CAWNHKGPDTQYF,TGTGCCTGGAATCACAAGGGGCCAGATACGCAGTATTTT
TRBJ1-3,-,TRBV7-8,-,CASTQQFRGNTIYF,TGTGCCAGCACACAACAATTCCGAGGAAACACCATATATTTT
TRBJ2-7,-,TRBV2,-,CASSKKIGLNYEQYF,TGTGCCAGCAGTAAAAAAATAGGACTGAACTACGAGCAGTACTTC
TRBJ2-1,-,TRBV18,-,CASSPVQAEQFF,TGTGCCAGCTCACCAGTGCAGGCGGAGCAGTTCTTC
TRBJ2-7,-,TRBV29-1,-,CSALGGTAAAEQYF,TGCAGCGCCCTCGGAGGGACGGCGGCGGCCGAGCAGTACTTC
TRBJ1-1,-,TRBV29-1,TRBD1,CSGRTGWGTEAFF,TGCAGCGGGAGGACAGGATGGGGCACTGAAGCTTTCTTT
TRBJ2-5,-,TRBV6-6,TRBD2,CASSTDLRGAQYF,TGTGCCAGCAGTACGGACCTGCGGGGGGCCCAGTACTTC
TRBJ1-2,once,TRBV19,TRBD1,CASSPRGQGRNYGYTF,TGTGCCAGTAGTCCCCGCGGACAGGGGAGAAACTATGGCTACACCTTC
TRBJ2-1,-,TRBV9,-,CASGREGQGYNEQFF,TGTGCCAGCGGGCGGGAGGGACAGGGGTACAATGAGCAGTTCTTC
TRBJ1-5,-,TRBV2,TRBD1,CASRGDRGNQPQHF,TGTGCCAGCAGGGGGGACAGGGGGAATCAGCCCCAGCATTTT
TRBJ2-7,-,TRBV19,-,CASSTPYEQYF,TGTGCCAGTAGTACTCCCTACGAGCAGTACTTC
TRBJ1-3,-,TRBV14,-,CASSQLMRASSGNTIYF,TGTGCCAGCAGCCAACTAATGCGGGCAAGCTCTGGAAACACCATATATTTT
TRBJ1-1,-,TRBV7-9,TRBD1,CASSLVRQGGTEAFF,TGTGCCAGCAGCTTAGTTAGACAGGGAGGCACTGAAGCTTTCTTT
TRBJ1-2,-,TRBV25-1,TRBD1,CASTWGGQGSYGYTF,TGTGCCAGCACTTGGGGGGGACAGGGCTCCTATGGCTACACCTTC
TRBJ2-7,few,TRBV28,TRBD2,CASSIISGQEQYF,TGTGCCAGCAGTATCATTAGCGGGCAAGAGCAGTACTTC
TRBJ2-5,-,TRBV7-9,TRBD2,CASSPRGGGLGETQYF,TGTGCCAGCAGCCCCCGCGGGGGGGGCTTGGGGGAGACCCAGTACTTC
TRBJ1-5,-,TRBV30,TRBD1,CAAARDRDQPQHF,TGTGCCGCTGCCCGGGACAGGGATCAGCCCCAGCATTTT
TRBJ1-3,-,TRBV4-2,TRBD1,CASSPRGPGGNTIYF,TGTGCCAGCAGCCCCAGGGGGCCGGGTGGAAACACCATATATTTT
TRBJ2-2,-,TRBV29-1,TRBD2,CSVAGLAGGNTGELFF,TGCAGCGTTGCGGGACTAGCGGGGGGGAACACCGGGGAGCTGTTTTTT
TRBJ2-1,-,TRBV21-1,-,CASSIWLTSGRPGNEQFF,TGTGCCAGCAGCATTTGGCTGACTAGCGGGAGGCCAGGGAATGAGCAGTTCTTC
TRBJ1-5,-,TRBV21-1,-,CASSKLRGRLDREGWGNQPQHF,TGTGCCAGCAGCAAACTACGCGGGCGGCTGGACAGGGAGGGTTGGGGCAATCAGCCCCAGCATTTT
TRBJ1-5,-,TRBV2,TRBD1,CASSVSGQGNQPQHF,TGTGCCAGCAGTGTTAGCGGACAGGGGAACCAGCCCCAGCATTTT
TRBJ2-2,-,TRBV7-2,TRBD2,CASSSRTSGGPTNTGELFF,TGTGCCAGCAGCTCCAGGACTAGCGGGGGGCCCACGAACACCGGGGAGCTGTTTTTT
TRBJ2-7,-,TRBV10-3,-,CAISESPRARGDETYEQYF,TGTGCCATCAGTGAATCCCCTCGCGCAAGGGGTGATGAAACCTACGAGCAGTACTTC
TRBJ2-5,-,TRBV11-1,-,CASSLNSGEETQYF,TGTGCCAGCAGCTTAAATAGCGGAGAAGAGACCCAGTACTTC
TRBJ1-4,-,TRBV4-1,-,CASSQDATNEKLFF,TGCGCCAGCAGCCAAGACGCAACTAATGAAAAACTGTTTTTT
TRBJ2-7,-,TRBV30,TRBD2,CAGASSGRRYEQYF,TGTGCCGGGGCCTCTAGCGGGAGACGATACGAGCAGTACTTC
TRBJ1-5,-,TRBV18,TRBD1,CASSPDRGNNQPQHF,TGTGCCAGCTCACCCGACAGGGGAAACAATCAGCCCCAGCATTTT
TRBJ1-2,-,TRBV13,TRBD1,CASSESGTGAQYGYTF,TGTGCCAGCAGCGAATCCGGGACAGGGGCTCAGTATGGCTACACCTTC
TRBJ1-2,few,TRBV4-1,TRBD1,CASSLGQGNYGYTF,TGCGCCAGCAGCCTCGGACAGGGCAACTATGGCTACACCTTC
TRBJ2-7,-,TRBV30,TRBD2,CAWGLAGGYEQYF,TGTGCCTGGGGACTAGCGGGCGGTTACGAGCAGTACTTC
TRBJ2-1,-,TRBV28,TRBD1,CASSYQGVYSSYNEQFF,TGTGCCAGCAGCTACCAGGGGGTCTATAGCTCCTACAATGAGCAGTTCTTC
TRBJ1-1,-,TRBV6-5,-,CASSYSSMNTEAFF,TGTGCCAGCAGTTACTCGAGCATGAACACTGAAGCTTTCTTT
TRBJ1-3,-,TRBV6-5,-,CASSYSGASGNTIYF,TGTGCCAGCAGTTACTCCGGAGCCTCTGGAAACACCATATATTTT
TRBJ1-2,-,TRBV30,-,CAWSRGGYGYTF,TGTGCCTGGAGTCGGGGAGGGTATGGCTACACCTTC
TRBJ2-5,-,TRBV7-2,TRBD2,CASSLVKRGQETQYF,TGTGCCAGCAGCTTAGTTAAGCGGGGCCAAGAGACCCAGTACTTC
TRBJ1-2,once,TRBV5-6,-,CASSLADGYTF,TGTGCCAGCAGCTTGGCCGATGGCTACACCTTC
TRBJ2-2,few,TRBV2,-,CASRRGFTGELFF,TGTGCCAGCAGGCGCGGTTTTACCGGGGAGCTGTTTTTT
TRBJ2-6,-,TRBV28,-,CASTQGLKRESLDGANVLTF,TGTGCCAGCACCCAGGGATTAAAGCGAGAGTCTCTGGACGGGGCCAACGTCCTGACTTTC
TRBJ2-7,-,TRBV7-2,TRBD2,CASSRSGTPYEQYF,TGTGCCAGCAGCCGTAGCGGGACTCCTTACGAGCAGTACTTC
TRBJ2-5,-,TRBV5-3,-,CARSLGVRKGNEAEETQYF,TGTGCCAGAAGCTTGGGGGTAAGGAAGGGGAATGAAGCCGAAGAGACCCAGTACTTC
TRBJ2-1,-,TRBV5-1,TRBD2,CASSLAVTSGSYNEQFF,TGCGCCAGCAGCTTGGCAGTCACTAGCGGGTCCTACAATGAGCAGTTCTTC
TRBJ2-3,-,TRBV10-3,TRBD2,CAISESTIQAGVEDTQYF,TGTGCCATCAGTGAGTCTACGATCCAAGCGGGAGTGGAAGATACGCAGTATTTT
TRBJ1-1,once,TRBV11-3,-,CASSLEADTEAFF,TGTGCCAGCAGCTTAGAGGCGGACACTGAAGCTTTCTTT
TRBJ2-2,few,TRBV7-2,-,CASSLARGGTGELFF,TGTGCCAGCAGCCTTGCCCGAGGAGGGACCGGGGAGCTGTTTTTT
TRBJ2-3,-,TRBV15,TRBD2,CATSSRLAGGLDTQYF,TGTGCCACCAGCTCCAGACTAGCGGGGGGGTTAGATACGCAGTATTTT
TRBJ2-7,-,TRBV7-9,TRBD2,CASSLGGTSKEQYF,TGTGCCAGCAGCTTAGGGGGGACTAGTAAAGAGCAGTACTTC
TRBJ2-2,once,TRBV14,TRBD1,CASSPGQPVTGGELFF,TGTGCCAGCAGCCCGGGACAGCCAGTGACTGGGGGGGAGCTGTTTTTT
TRBJ2-2,-,TRBV2,-,CASSVLPLPLLFF,TGTGCCAGCAGTGTTTTACCCCTACCGTTGCTGTTTTTT